This TCR beta chain originates from a study of T-cell memory formation after mild COVID-19. Overall study results and limits: SARS-CoV-2 specificity was not confirmed for second-wave clones peaking on day 37. Some responding clones appeared in pre-infection memory, suggesting cross-reactive memory joined. Clones shrinking from day 15 to 85 showed even CD4/CD8 mixes; later expanders tilted CD4+.

From 5'RACE with constant-segment primers came TCR alpha and TCR beta cDNA libraries that carried sample barcodes and UMIs. Each CDR3 protein gets one entry after TCRdb re-called the 5' RACE reads with MiXCR. The sample has about 430,000 distinct CDR3 sequences; approximately 25% are singletons. Concerning this clonotype: The antigen is not known.

In germline, CDR1 is SGHVS, CDR2 FQNEAQ. Trimming took 0 bases from V and 1 from J, leaving 15 bases between them. CDR3 length: 17 residues. This TCR was sampled from an adult woman who had mild COVID-19 (a few samples of this study predate the infection). Cell type and time point are not known. Sequenced: PBMCs or a T cell subset sorted from them (not recorded which). This chain links TRBV7-8 with TRBJ1-1, with D possibly matching TRBD1 (6 bases). In nucleotides, the CDR3 is TGTGCCAGCAGCTTAGCGACCTATGGGGGCGGGAACACTGAAGCTTTCTTT. It specifies CASSLATYGGGNTEAFF.